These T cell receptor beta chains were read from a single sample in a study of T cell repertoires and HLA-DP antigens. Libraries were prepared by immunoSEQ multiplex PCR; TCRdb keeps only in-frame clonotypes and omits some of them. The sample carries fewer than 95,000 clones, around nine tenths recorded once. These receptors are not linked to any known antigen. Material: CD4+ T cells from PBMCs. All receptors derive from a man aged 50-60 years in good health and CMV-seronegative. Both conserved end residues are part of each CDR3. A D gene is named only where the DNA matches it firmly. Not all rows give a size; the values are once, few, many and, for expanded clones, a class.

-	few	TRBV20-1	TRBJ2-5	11	TGCAGTGCTAGAGGAGGAGAGACCCAGTACTTC	CSARGGETQYF
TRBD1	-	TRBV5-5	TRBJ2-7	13	TGTGCCAGCAGCCGACAGGGGGCCTACGAGCAGTACTTC	CASSRQGAYEQYF
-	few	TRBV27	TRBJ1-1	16	TGTGCCAGCAGTTTTCTAGGGGCCGGTACCGACACTGAAGCTTTCTTT	CASSFLGAGTDTEAFF
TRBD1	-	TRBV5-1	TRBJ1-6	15	TGCGCCAGCACCCCGACAGGGAGGGATAATTCACCCCTCCACTTT	CASTPTGRDNSPLHF
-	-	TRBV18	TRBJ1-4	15	TGTGCCAGCTCACCCCGGTCCACGTCTTACGAAAAACTGTTTTTT	CASSPRSTSYEKLFF
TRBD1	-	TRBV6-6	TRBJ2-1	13	TGTGCCAGCAGGGGGACAGGGAACGATGAGCAGTTCTTC	CASRGTGNDEQFF
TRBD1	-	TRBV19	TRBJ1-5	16	TGTGCCAGTAGTGAGACAGGGATTAGCAGCAATCAGCCCCAGCATTTT	CASSETGISSNQPQHF
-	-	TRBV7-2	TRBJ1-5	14	TGTGCCAGCAGCCGGAACTCTGCGAATCAGCCCCAGCATTTT	CASSRNSANQPQHF
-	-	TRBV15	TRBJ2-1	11	TGTGCCACCAGCAGAGATTTTGAGCAGTTCTTC	CATSRDFEQFF
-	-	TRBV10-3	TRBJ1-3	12	TGTGCCATCGGGGTTGCTGGAAACACCATATATTTT	CAIGVAGNTIYF
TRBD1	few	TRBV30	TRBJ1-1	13	TGTGCCTTCTCGGGACAGGGCTATACTGAAGCTTTCTTT	CAFSGQGYTEAFF
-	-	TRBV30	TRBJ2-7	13	TGTGCCTGGGCCCGGGGTACGTCCTACGAGCAGTACTTC	CAWARGTSYEQYF
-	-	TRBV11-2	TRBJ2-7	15	TGTGCCAGCAGCTTAGAGGGCCAGGCATCCTACGAGCAGTACTTC	CASSLEGQASYEQYF
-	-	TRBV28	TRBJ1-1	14	TGTGCCAGCAGTTTCCACAGGGAATACACTGAAGCTTTCTTT	CASSFHREYTEAFF
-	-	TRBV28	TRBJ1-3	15	TGTGCCAGCAGTCCAGGAACAGCCTCTGGAAACACCATATATTTT	CASSPGTASGNTIYF
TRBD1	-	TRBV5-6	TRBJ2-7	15	TGTGCCAGCAGCTCGAGGACAGGATTCGCCTACGAGCAGTACTTC	CASSSRTGFAYEQYF
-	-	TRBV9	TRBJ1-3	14	TGTGCCAGCAGCGTATTTGAAGGTGGAAACACCATATATTTT	CASSVFEGGNTIYF
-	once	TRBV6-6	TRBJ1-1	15	TGTGCCAGCAGTGATCATGAGGGGTACGGTGGTGAAGCTTTCTTT	CASSDHEGYGGEAFF
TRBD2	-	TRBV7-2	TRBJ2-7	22	TGTGCCAGCAGCTTAGCCCCTCCCCCAACATTAAGGACTAGCGGGCCCACCTACGAGCAGTACTTC	CASSLAPPPTLRTSGPTYEQYF
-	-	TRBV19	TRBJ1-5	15	TGTGCCAGTATCGGCAGGTCTAGGGGAAATCAGCCCCAGCATTTT	CASIGRSRGNQPQHF
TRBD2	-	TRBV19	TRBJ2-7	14	TGTGCCAGTAGTTCCGGGACTAGCTGGGACGAGCAGTACTTC	CASSSGTSWDEQYF
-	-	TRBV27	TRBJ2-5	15	TGTGCCAGCAGTTTGCGCGGGGGCTGGCAAGAGACCCAGTACTTC	CASSLRGGWQETQYF
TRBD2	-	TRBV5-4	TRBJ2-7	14	TGTGCCAGCAGCTTGCAAGCGGGAGCCCATGAGCAGTACTTC	CASSLQAGAHEQYF
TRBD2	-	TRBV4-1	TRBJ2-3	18	TGCGCCAGCAGCCCGAGCCTCTCTGCGGGGGGCAACACAGATACGCAGTATTTT	CASSPSLSAGGNTDTQYF
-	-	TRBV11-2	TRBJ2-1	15	TGTGCCAGCAGCTCGGCGGGGAGCTCCTACAATGAGCAGTTCTTC	CASSSAGSSYNEQFF
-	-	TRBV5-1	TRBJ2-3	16	TGCGCCAGCAGCTTGAATTCGGAGGGCCTCACAGATACGCAGTATTTT	CASSLNSEGLTDTQYF
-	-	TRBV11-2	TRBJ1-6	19	TGTGCCAGCAGCTTATCCCCCGTAGGAAGTTTAGGGGGAAGTTCACCCCTCCACTTT	CASSLSPVGSLGGSSPLHF
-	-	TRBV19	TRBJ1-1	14	TGTGCCAGTAGTAACCCTGGGGGTCGATTTGAAGCTTTCTTT	CASSNPGGRFEAFF
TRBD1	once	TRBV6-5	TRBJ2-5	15	TGTGCCAGCAATGATCTACAGGGGAGACGAGAGACCCAGTACTTC	CASNDLQGRRETQYF
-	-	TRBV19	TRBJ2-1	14	TGTGCCAGTAGTACCTCCCCCTCCTACAATGAGCAGTTCTTC	CASSTSPSYNEQFF
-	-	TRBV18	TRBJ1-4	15	TGTGCCAGCTCACCACTTAGGGGCAAGGATGAAAAACTGTTTTTT	CASSPLRGKDEKLFF
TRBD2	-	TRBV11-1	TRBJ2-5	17	TGTGCCAGCAGCTTAGGTGGGACTAGCGGTATCCAAGAGACCCAGTACTTC	CASSLGGTSGIQETQYF
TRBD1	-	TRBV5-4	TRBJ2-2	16	TGTGCCAGCAGCTTGGCCGAGGGGGCAGTCGGAGGGGAGCTGTTTTTT	CASSLAEGAVGGELFF